This T cell receptor beta chain was obtained from a study of T cell responses to AZD1222 COVID-19 vaccine. For the study at large: Some second doses came at about 4 weeks and others at about 12 weeks; these were pooled. Findings and limits, study-wide: The reported proportion of spike-specific TCRs targeting unmutated variant regions was nearly half. Among AZD1222 vaccinees, only six were seropositive at baseline. White British ancestry dominated among donors, who included more females, and clonal diversity was possibly underestimated.

About this clone itself: The target antigen is unknown.

Measured with immunoSEQ multiplex PCR; TCRdb has only the in-frame clones, and not every one. In the table there are more than 150,000 clones, 85% to 95% of which are singletons. Germline V CDR1 and CDR2: ENHRY, SYGVKD. The length of the CDR3 is 14 residues. Losses at the gene ends were 7 bases for V and 1 base for J; bases not matched to a gene: 3. The sequence was obtained from an adult in good health. J is TRBJ1-1 and V is TRBV10-3; 10 bases fit TRBD1. This specimen was peripheral blood, taken on day 0 of AZD1222 vaccination. As DNA, the CDR3 is TGTGCCATCAAGGACAGGGGGAGGAACACTGAAGCTTTCTTT. Its translation is CAIKDRGRNTEAFF.